The present T cell receptor (beta chain) was sequenced within a study of CD8 T cells in Susac syndrome (dated by TCRdb to between 2018 and 2020). Study-wide context: Among the Susac syndrome patients who were sequenced, clinically active disease was present in more than five and clinical remission was observed in under ten. The study used repertoire sequencing to test whether antigen drove CD8+ T cell activation and differentiation in Susac syndrome. At blood withdrawal, Susac syndrome patients were either therapy-naive, taking corticosteroids (in some cases with IVIg as well), or taking IVIg alone. The paper's findings and limits, for the study overall: In patients with Susac syndrome, the CD4+ T cell repertoire showed no detectable clonal expansion. The study acknowledged that relatively few individuals were included in the TCR sequencing and HLA analysis.

RNA was extracted with the RNeasy kit and roughly 0.45 to 1 ug was reverse transcribed using random hexamers. TCR beta CDR3 regions were amplified with the immunoSEQ multiplex PCR assay covering 54 Vbeta and 13 Jbeta segments. To correct PCR amplification bias, a synthetic template baseline was used for both primer optimization and computational correction. For the original study's pipeline: Reads were annotated to V, D and J genes per IMGT and analyzed with immunoSEQ Analyzer, keeping only productive sequences. Clonality was computed as one minus Shannon entropy normalized by log2 of the number of productive unique sequences. For each patient and control, public and private clones were evaluated within the 100 most prevalent clones. Clones were defined as Susac-specific when absent from the healthy and MS cohorts, from approximately 1,100 published viral clones and from other ImmuneACCESS disease sequences. Using fastp at Q25 and MiXCR, TCRdb reprocessed the public reads and kept productive beta chains. A single entry per CDR3 protein holds the most common genes and DNA from its merged rows. TCRdb, rather than the study authors, made the V and J calls. The sample data list 150,000 to 200,000 distinct CDR3 sequences, and approximately 95% of these were observed just once. The ten top clones hold about 0.13% of the sample.

Peripheral blood CD8+ and CD4+ T cells from healthy donors, Susac syndrome patients and multiple sclerosis patients were profiled by high-throughput TCR beta sequencing. The Susac syndrome patients fulfilled recently defined diagnostic criteria for definite or probable disease. Bulk CD8+ and CD4+ T cells were purified by magnetic negative isolation, whereas CD8+ TEMRA cells were enriched by FACS. Blood was collected in EDTA tubes and processed within 24 hours, with PBMCs isolated through density gradient centrifugation. PBMCs destined for TCR sequencing were cryopreserved in liquid nitrogen and later thawed in a 37 °C water bath. The sorted or isolated CD4+, CD8+ and CD8+ TEMRA cells had a purity of 90% or higher. Details on this clonotype: This receptor's antigen is unknown. No much larger clone exists at a distance of one base, and base qualities are not known.

The CDR3 has 12 amino acids, counting the end cysteine and phenylalanine. Only the CDR3 DNA stays, 36 bases, in frame from base 1. CDR1 DFQATT and CDR2 SNEGSKA are derived from the germline V gene (reference sequence). The junction carries 11 bases between V and J, which are trimmed by 7 bases and 4 bases respectively. The sequenced sample consisted of CD4+ T cells from PBMCs. This receptor was taken from a human donor with Susac syndrome. The V and J segments used are TRBV20-1 and TRBJ1-5, with the identity of the D gene unclear. The DNA sequence is given as TGCAGTGTCAGCGAACCTAATCAGCCCCAGCATTTT. Its product reads: CSVSEPNQPQHF.